Presented here are 10 T cell receptor beta chains from one specimen sequenced in a study of T-cell memory formation after mild COVID-19 (dated by TCRdb to about 2021). The method behind the library was 5' RACE. The sequencer was an Illumina NovaSeq 6000. The public reads were reanalyzed by TCRdb: fastp trimming at Q25, MiXCR alignment, in-frame beta chains only. Every distinct CDR3 protein forms one entry, paired with its most common genes and DNA. For this sample there are about 340,000 distinct CDR3 sequences; approximately 14% appear just once. Of the sample, 22% is held by the ten largest clones. The sample comprised PBMCs or a T cell subset sorted from them (not recorded which). The source of these receptors is a man aged 18 to 30 who had mild COVID-19 (a few samples of this study predate the infection). The sample titles of this study are shuffled in the database, so cell type and time point are left out; the donor was told from shared clones.

The chain combines TRBV2 with TRBJ2-1; 13 bases agree with TRBD2. Germline trimming cut 6 bases from V and 7 bases from J; bases unmatched to any gene: 3. Germline CDR1 reads SNHLY; CDR2 reads FYNNEI. This CDR3 contains 14 residues. The CDR3: CASSGTSGENEQFF. The CDR3 bases are TGTGCCAGCAGCGGGACTAGCGGGGAAAATGAGCAGTTCTTC.

This clonotype was counted many times. V gene TRBV5-1 combines with J gene TRBJ1-4, with a weak D call TRBD1 (6 bases). Trimming shortened V by 2 bases and J by 7 bases, and 9 bases separated the two germline ends. This CDR3 comprises 13 residues. The germline V gene encodes CDR1 SGHRS and CDR2 YFSETQ. DNA of the CDR3: TGCGCCAGCAGCTTCGGGGGCCGTGAAAAACTGTTTTTT. The encoded protein is CASSFGGREKLFF.

This sequence joins TRBV2 and TRBJ2-7, with 10 bases fitting TRBD1. After removal of 5 bases from V and 6 bases from J, the junction contained 4 bases not matched to a gene. The CDR3 runs to 13 residues. CDR1 SNHLY and CDR2 FYNNEI come from the germline V gene. The DNA of the CDR3 is TGTGCCAGCAGTAACCGGGACAGGGGCGAGCAGTACGTC. It encodes CASSNRDRGEQYV.

This clonotype was seen at least ten times. CDR3 DNA: TGCGCCAGCAGCTGGGGATCTAGCGGGGGGGCCGGTGGATACAATGAGCAGTTCTTC. This sequence encodes CASSWGSSGGAGGYNEQFF. The genes are TRBV5-1 and TRBJ2-1, with 12 bases matching TRBD2. This CDR3 is built from 19 residues. J was trimmed by 4 bases and V by 3 bases; bases with no gene match: 14. Germline CDR1 is SGHRS and CDR2 is YFSETQ. Full variable domain (missing parts from reference TRBV5-1 and TRBJ2-1): KAGVTQTPRYLIKTRGQQVTLSCSPISGHRSVSWYQQTPGQGLQFLFEYFSETQRNKGNFPGRFSGRQFSNSRSEMNVSTLELGDSALYLCASSWGSSGGAGGYNEQFFGPGTRLTVL.

V gene TRBV5-5 combines with J gene TRBJ2-3; TRBD1 is a possible D gene (5 bases). Germline CDR1 is SGHKS and CDR2 is YYEKEE (reference sequence). CDR3 length: 16 residues. V lost 4 bases, J lost 2 bases, and 17 bases lay in between. CDR3 sequence: CASSPYWVGVTDTQYF. CDR3 sequence (DNA): TGTGCCAGCAGCCCGTACTGGGTAGGGGTCACAGATACGCAGTATTTT.

This clonotype was detected only a few times. As DNA, the CDR3 is TGTGCCAGCAGCGGCGCGTCGGGGGTTGGCACAGATACGCAGTATTTT. Amino acids: CASSGASGVGTDTQYF. The chain joins TRBV7-6 to TRBJ2-3, with a tentative D call TRBD2 (6 bases). CDR1 is SGHVS, CDR2 FNYEAQ, per germline. Trimming took off 5 bases at V and 1 base at J, with 16 bases between the two ends. The CDR3 covers 16 residues. Full variable domain (rest looked up from reference TRBV7-6 and TRBJ2-3): GAGVSQSPRYKVTKRGQDVALRCDPISGHVSLYWYRQALGQGPEFLTYFNYEAQQDKSGLPNDRFSAERPEGSISTLTIQRTEQRDSAMYRCASSGASGVGTDTQYFGPGTRLTVL.

This chain joins TRBV30 and TRBJ1-3; D remains unclear. There are 14 residues in the CDR3. Germline V CDR1 and CDR2: GTSNPN, SVGIG (reference sequence). The V end lost 4 bases, the J end lost 3 bases, and 13 bases lay between the germline ends. CDR3 residues: CAWTTLGGGNTIYF. The CDR3 coding sequence is TGTGCCTGGACCACCTTGGGCGGTGGAAACACCATATATTTT.

The genes are TRBV18 and TRBJ1-3; TRBD1 might be the D (5 bases). Germline assignment: CDR1 KGHSH and CDR2 LQKENI. The CDR3 contains 17 residues. V lost 0 bases, J lost 0 bases, and 12 bases lay in between. The CDR3 nucleotides are TGTGCCAGCTCACCACCGAGGTCAGGGATCTCTGGAAACACCATATATTTT. Translation: CASSPPRSGISGNTIYF.

V gene TRBV20-1 combines with J gene TRBJ1-1, with D maybe TRBD1 (6 bases). CDR3 length equals 16 residues. V was clipped by 6 bases and J by 3 bases, with 23 bases between them. From germline, CDR1 is DFQATT and CDR2 SNEGSKA (reference sequence). The DNA for the CDR3 is TGCAGTGCCCCCCCATCAGGGGACCCGAGGTACACTGAAGCTTTCTTT. Translated, it gives CSAPPSGDPRYTEAFF.

This clonotype was observed a handful of times. V and J are TRBV7-8 and TRBJ1-1; D is possibly TRBD1 (5 bases). The ends were cut back, 1 base at V and 1 base at J, with 7 bases in the middle. Germline loops: CDR1 SGHVS, CDR2 FQNEAQ. CDR3 length equals 14 residues. The CDR3 DNA is TGTGCCAGCAGCTTAGACGGGGCGAACACTGAAGCTTTCTTT. Its protein is CASSLDGANTEAFF. The whole variable domain, filled in from reference TRBV7-8 and TRBJ1-1, reads GAGVSQSPRYKVAKRGQDVALRCDPISGHVSLFWYQQALGQGPEFLTYFQNEAQLDKSGLPSDRFFAERPEGSVSTLKIQRTQQEDSAVYLCASSLDGANTEAFFGQGTRLTVV.